This entry lists 24 T cell receptor beta chains sequenced from one sample in a study of blood T cell repertoires in COVID-19. The assay was immunoSEQ multiplex PCR, and TCRdb's table has in-frame clones only and misses some. The profile shows about 230,000 clones, just over 85% of them singletons. The specimen sequenced was peripheral blood. These TCRs come from a man aged 45-65 years with COVID-19, enrolled during active disease.

The CDR3: CASSTGQGRNTGELFF. The DNA for the CDR3 is TGTGCCAGTAGTACCGGACAGGGGCGAAACACCGGGGAGCTGTTTTTT. The rearrangement links TRBV19 to TRBJ2-2, with TRBD1 matching over 9 bases. Per the germline V gene, CDR1 is LNHDA and CDR2 is SQIVND (reference sequence). This CDR3 comprises 16 residues. V shed 4 bases, J shed 2 bases, and the junction held 5 bases outside the gene matches.

J is TRBJ1-6 and V is TRBV27; tentative D call: TRBD1 (5 bases). Between the trimmed V and J ends, which lost 6 bases and 6 bases, there was a span of 12 bases. The CDR3 spans 14 residues. Germline V CDR1 and CDR2: MNHEY, SMNVEV (reference sequence). As DNA, the CDR3 is TGTGCCAGCAGATATACAGGCCCTAATTCACCCCTCCACTTT. Its translation is CASRYTGPNSPLHF.

This sequence joins TRBV7-3 and TRBJ2-1, with 8 nucleotides matching TRBD2. CDR1 is SGHTA and CDR2 is FQGTGA in the germline V gene. The CDR3 spans 14 residues. V lost 5 bases, J lost 6 bases, and 6 bases stayed unmatched. CDR3 coding DNA: TGTGCCAGCAGCCCCGGACTAGCCCCCAATGAGCAGTTCTTC. Translating it yields CASSPGLAPNEQFF.

The J gene is TRBJ2-1, the V gene TRBV7-9, with TRBD1 matching over 8 bases. The CDR3 length is 14 residues. In germline, CDR1 is SEHNR, CDR2 FQNEAQ (reference sequence). V shed 4 bases, J shed 2 bases, and the junction held 1 base outside the gene matches. CDR3 loop: CASSSQGAYNEQFF. CDR3 sequence (DNA): TGTGCCAGCAGCTCACAGGGGGCCTACAATGAGCAGTTCTTC.

The rearrangement joins TRBV7-9 to TRBJ2-4; the match to TRBD1 covers 7 bases. The CDR3 sequence is 16 residues long. The germline V gene encodes CDR1 SEHNR and CDR2 FQNEAQ (reference sequence). The V segment lost 5 bases and the J segment 1 base; nucleotides outside the gene matches: 8. CDR3 sequence reads: CASSDDRVWAKNIQYF. Here the CDR3 DNA reads TGTGCCAGCAGCGACGACAGGGTTTGGGCCAAAAACATTCAGTACTTC.

This chain uses TRBV11-1 with TRBJ2-1; 10 nucleotides align to TRBD2. The CDR3 extends over 16 amino acids. J lost 8 bases, V lost 1 base, and 8 bases had no gene match. The V gene's germline CDR1 is SGHAT and CDR2 FQDESV (reference sequence). As DNA, the CDR3 is TGTGCCAGCAGCTTAGATGGAGCGGGGGGGCAGGATGAGCAGTTCTTC. Translating it yields CASSLDGAGGQDEQFF.

This clone came up a few times. The CDR3: CASRPSGGTTDTQYF. The CDR3 nucleotides are TGTGCCAGCAGGCCTAGCGGGGGAACCACAGATACGCAGTATTTT. The genes are TRBV6-5 and TRBJ2-3, with 10 bases aligning to TRBD2. CDR1 and CDR2 (germline): MNHEY, SVGAGI. This CDR3 has 15 residues. J was trimmed by 2 bases and V by 6 bases; bases with no gene match: 5.

The rearrangement uses TRBV4-3 and TRBJ2-3, with 10 bases fitting TRBD1. CDR1 is LGHNA and CDR2 is YSLEER in the germline V gene. This CDR3 contains 15 residues. V shed 4 bases and J 4 bases; nucleotides not matched to a gene: 5. The CDR3 loop reads CASSRDRGPADTQYF. CDR3 sequence (DNA): TGCGCCAGCAGCCGGGACAGGGGTCCGGCAGATACGCAGTATTTT.

The V call is TRBV5-4, the J call TRBJ2-2; 8 bases match TRBD2. This CDR3 region has 16 residues. V dropped 4 bases and J dropped 5; count of bases not matched to a gene: 10. Germline V CDR1 and CDR2: SGHNT, YYREEE (reference sequence). CDR3 in amino acids: CASSQPQAGGTGELFF. Here the CDR3 DNA reads TGTGCCAGCAGCCAACCCCAGGCGGGGGGAACCGGGGAGCTGTTTTTT.

J is TRBJ1-2 and V is TRBV4-2; TRBD1 matches 9 bases. The CDR3 contains 16 residues. With 2 bases clipped from V and 6 bases from J, the junction kept 10 bases outside the gene matches. Per the germline V gene, CDR1 is LGHNA and CDR2 is YNFKEQ. In DNA, the CDR3 is TGTGCCAGCAGCCAACCTCAGGGACAGGGAACGGATGGCTACACCTTC. It specifies CASSQPQGQGTDGYTF.

The chain is built from TRBV5-8 and TRBJ1-1; 7 bases agree with TRBD1. Germline CDR1 is SGHTS and CDR2 is YDEGEE. The V segment lost 4 bases and the J segment 0 bases; nucleotides outside the gene matches: 6. This CDR3 has 15 residues. The CDR3 coding sequence is TGTGCCAGCAGCCGGGAGGGACAGATGAACACTGAAGCTTTCTTT. Protein product: CASSREGQMNTEAFF.

The genes are TRBV5-1 and TRBJ2-7; 7 bases fit TRBD1. V gave up 3 bases and J gave up 2 bases; unmatched junction bases: 5. Germline CDR1 is SGHRS and CDR2 is YFSETQ. The CDR3 spans 14 residues. The CDR3 nucleotides are TGCGCCAGCAGCTCGACAGGGCTAACCTACGAGCAGTACTTC. Protein product: CASSSTGLTYEQYF.

J is TRBJ1-1 and V is TRBV6-6; D might be TRBD1 (6 bases). The germline CDR1 and CDR2 sequences are MNHNY and SVGAGI (reference sequence). This CDR3 is built from 18 residues. The V end lost 5 bases, the J end lost 7 bases, and 29 bases lay between the germline ends. The CDR3 nucleotides are TGTGCCAGCAGTCATACGGACCCCGGGACACGGGAGGGGTGTGAAGCTTTCTTT. Protein: CASSHTDPGTREGCEAFF.

The V call is TRBV7-9, the J call TRBJ1-4; a possible D gene is TRBD1 (5 bases). V was shortened by 6 bases and J by 8 bases, with 19 bases between the two germline ends. Looked up from germline, CDR1 is SEHNR and CDR2 is FQNEAQ (reference sequence). This CDR3 contains 15 residues. The CDR3 loop is CASSRDSPEVEKLFF. As DNA, the CDR3 is TGTGCCAGCAGTCGAGACAGCCCCGAAGTGGAAAAACTGTTTTTT.

The genes are TRBV27 and TRBJ2-1; 8 bases line up with TRBD2. This CDR3 is 14 amino acids long. The trim removed 6 bases at V and 10 bases at J, leaving 11 bases unmatched. Per the germline V gene, CDR1 is MNHEY and CDR2 is SMNVEV (reference sequence). The CDR3 loop is CASRGSGSWKEQFF. The CDR3 nucleotides read TGTGCCAGCAGGGGAAGCGGGAGTTGGAAGGAGCAGTTCTTC.

J is TRBJ2-5 and V is TRBV11-2, with TRBD1 as a possible D gene (6 bases). Trimming cost V 8 bases and J 3 bases, with 10 bases left between them. Germline assignment: CDR1 SGHAT and CDR2 FQNNGV. The CDR3 sequence is 12 residues long. Here the CDR3 DNA reads TGTGCCAGCGGCAGGGGAAAAGAGACCCAGTACTTC. Protein product: CASGRGKETQYF.

V and J are TRBV5-1 and TRBJ2-3; possible D gene TRBD2, 5 bases. The germline V gene encodes CDR1 SGHRS and CDR2 YFSETQ. V was clipped by 0 bases and J by 5 bases, with 7 bases between them. The CDR3 is 13 amino acids. The DNA of the CDR3 is TGCGCCAGCAGCTTGGGGGCGGGAGATACGCAGTATTTT. Translation: CASSLGAGDTQYF.

This sequence joins TRBV7-9 and TRBJ2-5; D gene uncertain. The CDR3 extends over 11 amino acids. Germline CDR1 and CDR2: SEHNR and FQNEAQ (reference sequence). Trimming removed 3 bases at V and 5 bases at J, with 4 bases between. CDR3 sequence reads: CASSFLETQYF. The DNA of the CDR3 is TGTGCCAGCAGCTTCCTTGAGACCCAGTACTTC.

This clone was seen only a few times. V is TRBV20-1 and J is TRBJ2-7; no firm D call. V was clipped by 3 bases and J by 5 bases, with 5 bases between them. This CDR3 region has 10 residues. Germline V CDR1 and CDR2: DFQATT, SNEGSKA (reference sequence). As DNA, the CDR3 is TGCAGTGCTAGTATAAACGAGCAGTACTTC. Amino acid sequence: CSASINEQYF.

V is TRBV4-1 and J is TRBJ2-3; 13 bases agree with TRBD2. Germline-derived CDR1 and CDR2 are MGHRA and YSYEKL. V trimming: 1 base; J trimming: 4 bases; junction bases outside the gene matches: 8. The CDR3 runs 18 residues. The CDR3 sequence is CASSQAPGLAGQADTQYF. The CDR3 DNA reads TGCGCCAGCAGCCAAGCTCCGGGACTAGCGGGACAGGCAGATACGCAGTATTTT.

The rearrangement joins TRBV6-5 to TRBJ1-2, with D maybe TRBD1 (6 bases). This CDR3 has 13 amino acids. V was clipped by 8 bases and J by 5 bases, with 15 bases between them. Germline CDR1 reads MNHEY; CDR2 reads SVGAGI. The CDR3 loop is CASGKQGTYGYTF. The CDR3 DNA reads TGTGCCAGCGGAAAACAGGGAACGTATGGCTACACCTTC.

V usage is TRBV7-2 and J usage is TRBJ1-1; weak D call: TRBD1 (5 bases). V was shortened by 1 base and J by 5 bases, with 11 bases between the two germline ends. Germline-derived CDR1 and CDR2 are SGHTA and FQGNSA. This CDR3 spans 14 amino acids. The CDR3 nucleotides read TGTGCCAGCAGCTTAGATGGGGCGGGGACTGAAGCTTTCTTT. This gives the protein CASSLDGAGTEAFF. Variable domain in full (rest from reference TRBV7-2 and TRBJ1-1): GAGVSQSPSNKVTEKGKDVELRCDPISGHTALYWYRQSLGQGLEFLIYFQGNSAPDKSGLPSDRFSAERTGGSVSTLTIQRTQQEDSAVYLCASSLDGAGTEAFFGQGTRLTVV.

The chain recombines TRBV6-6 with TRBJ2-1; TRBD1 might be the D (6 bases). V was clipped by 2 bases and J by 6 bases, with 8 bases between them. Per germline, CDR1 MNHNY and CDR2 SVGAGI (reference sequence). The CDR3 spans 13 residues. The CDR3, as DNA: TGTGCCAGCAGTTACACGGACAGCAATGAGCAGTTCTTC. Its protein is CASSYTDSNEQFF.

The genes are TRBV2 and TRBJ1-5, with 9 bases matching TRBD1. The V gene's germline CDR1 is SNHLY and CDR2 FYNNEI. Germline trimming cut 7 bases from V and 9 bases from J; bases unmatched to any gene: 10. This CDR3 contains 14 residues. The DNA of the CDR3 is TGTGCCAGCAATCGGGACAGGGCCAAAGGGCCCCAGCATTTT. It specifies CASNRDRAKGPQHF. Variable domain in full (rest from reference TRBV2 and TRBJ1-5): EPEVTQTPSHQVTQMGQEVILRCVPISNHLYFYWYRQILGQKVEFLVSFYNNEISEKSEIFDDQFSVERPDGSNFTLKIRSTKLEDSAMYFCASNRDRAKGPQHFGDGTRLSIL.